The present entry profiles one T cell receptor (beta chain) with its context. Its antigen is still unknown. This sample is drawn from a study of cytomegalovirus exposure and HLA in healthy donors. As for the study in general: HLA-typed donors were the source of 82 million or so unique TCRs, which an early data release held. Findings and caveats of the study: Later genetic work tied a missense DCLRE1C variant to beta-chain V and J trimming. Later analysis identified several of the most significant clusters that appeared linked to common viral pathogens.

PCR amplification relied on 60 Vbeta primers (plus 13 Jbeta primers). The protocol was immunoSEQ multiplex PCR, while the TCRdb copy is restricted to in-frame clones and leaves out a portion. The data contain about 130,000 clones, 60% to 80% of them seen just once; the ten biggest clones take up around 1.2%. Germline-derived CDR1 and CDR2 are KGHSH and LQKENI. J gave up 0 bases and V 4 bases, and 2 bases lay outside the gene matches. The length of the CDR3 is 14 residues. This clonotype originated in a man in his forties or fifties in good health and CMV-seronegative. This sequence joins TRBV18 and TRBJ1-1; 7 bases fit TRBD1. Sequencing was done on a sample of PBMCs. For the CDR3, the DNA is TGTGCCAGCTCACAGACAGGGATGAACACTGAAGCTTTCTTT. Protein product: CASSQTGMNTEAFF.